One and the same sample provided the 8 T cell receptor beta chains below, sequenced in a study of T cells after yellow fever vaccination. TCRdb re-derived calls from the 5' RACE reads in MiXCR, one entry per CDR3 protein. The table records about 340,000 distinct CDR3 sequences, under 15% of them present only once. The sequencing used CD4+ T cells sorted from PBMCs, collected 15 days after the yellow fever booster vaccination. The source is a young man who received the YFV17D yellow fever vaccine.

V and J are TRBV4-3 and TRBJ2-7, with D perhaps matching TRBD2 (7 bases). Germline assignment: CDR1 LGHNA and CDR2 YSLEER. The CDR3 has 15 amino acids. Trimming took 0 bases from V and 7 from J, leaving 16 bases between them. This CDR3 reads CASSQDVQGTTEQYF. The CDR3 DNA follows: TGCGCCAGCAGCCAAGATGTTCAGGGGACTACGGAGCAGTACTTC.

There are a few counts of this clonotype. The chain combines TRBV3-1 with TRBJ1-2; TRBD1 matches 11 bases. V dropped 4 bases and J dropped 8; count of bases not matched to a gene: 12. This CDR3 region has 16 residues. Germline V gives CDR1 LGHDT, CDR2 YNNKEL (reference sequence). The CDR3 nucleotides read TGTGCCAGCAGCCCAACCCAAGGACAGGGGGCAGAAGGCTACACCTTC. It specifies CASSPTQGQGAEGYTF.

The chain combines TRBV11-2 with TRBJ2-2; D may correspond to TRBD1 or TRBD2 (5 bases each). CDR3 length equals 14 residues. Germline-derived CDR1 and CDR2 are SGHAT and FQNNGV. Trimming cost V 5 bases and J 4 bases, with 11 bases left between them. The CDR3 DNA is TGTGCCAGCAGCCGGGACGGTTTCACCGGGGAGCTGTTTTTT. Residues: CASSRDGFTGELFF.

This clonotype was detected a few times. The chain couples TRBV6-2 or TRBV6-3 to TRBJ2-2; 8 bases match TRBD1. The trim removed 2 bases at V and 3 bases at J, leaving 8 bases unmatched. This CDR3 spans 17 amino acids. Germline assignment: CDR1 MNHEY and CDR2 SVGEGT. The CDR3, as DNA: TGTGCCAGCAGTTACCGGGCAGGGGGCTACGACACCGGGGAGCTGTTTTTT. As protein: CASSYRAGGYDTGELFF.

The V gene is TRBV5-6, the J gene TRBJ2-3, with 7 bases fitting TRBD1. Unmatched junction bases numbered 1, after V lost 4 bases and J lost 8 bases. The CDR3 has 11 residues. Germline values: CDR1 SGHDT, CDR2 YYEEEE. The CDR3 DNA is TGTGCCAGCAGCCGACAGGGTACGCAGTATTTT. Translated, it gives CASSRQGTQYF.

This clonotype was observed many times. This chain uses TRBV13 with TRBJ2-7, with D perhaps matching TRBD2 (5 bases). The CDR3 totals 16 residues. The V end was cut by 3 bases, the J end by 5 bases, with 20 bases between. Germline V lookup: CDR1 PRHDT, CDR2 FYEKMQ (reference sequence). CDR3 amino acids: CASSFYPGMGTHEQYF. The CDR3 nucleotides are TGTGCCAGCAGCTTTTACCCCGGGATGGGAACGCACGAGCAGTACTTC.

This clonotype was detected only a few times. The chain has TRBV5-1 and TRBJ2-1, with a possible D match to TRBD2 (5 bases). The V gene lost 5 bases and the J gene lost 6 bases, with 6 bases spanning the gap. The CDR3 contains 11 residues. Looked up from germline, CDR1 is SGHRS and CDR2 is YFSETQ. CDR3 coding DNA: TGCGCCAGCAGAACTAGCAATGAGCAGTTCTTC. This sequence encodes CASRTSNEQFF.

This sequence joins TRBV30 and TRBJ2-3, with TRBD2 matching 7 bases. Germline V gene sequence: CDR1 GTSNPN, CDR2 SVGIG (reference sequence). The CDR3 consists of 16 residues. J was trimmed by 2 bases and V by 3 bases; bases with no gene match: 11. DNA for the CDR3: TGTGCCTGGAGCCAGGGACTATCGGGGAACACAGATACGCAGTATTTT. It encodes CAWSQGLSGNTDTQYF.